In its sample, the clone carrying this T cell receptor (beta chain) was seen a few times. The V end was cut by 1 base, the J end by 7 bases, with 10 bases between. Germline-derived CDR1 and CDR2 are LGHNA and YNFKEQ. The CDR3 runs 14 residues. The source of the sample is a study of T cell repertoires in cytomegalovirus infection. TCRdb recomputed calls from the reads with MiXCR, one row per CDR3 protein. The data show about 360,000 distinct CDR3 sequences, 18% seen once. The chain couples TRBV4-2 to TRBJ1-4, with D unclear. The sample was PBMCs. The source is a human donor in good health (CMV status not recorded). Some clones in this sample may be carry-over from other donors' samples. CDR3 amino acids: CASSQGTSAEKLFF. The CDR3, as DNA: TGTGCCAGCAGCCAAGGGACCAGTGCTGAAAAACTGTTTTTT.